The 31 T cell receptor beta chains in this list originate from one sample, sequenced in a study of blood T cell repertoires in COVID-19. Assay: immunoSEQ multiplex PCR; the TCRdb copy retains only in-frame clones and omits some. The sample lists 200,000 to 300,000 clones, more than 80% occurring once. Source material: peripheral blood. Source of these receptors: a human donor in a cohort sampled during active COVID-19.

This clone was observed once. This chain connects TRBV5-1 to TRBJ1-5; tentatively, D is TRBD1 (6 bases). Trimming removed 4 bases from V and 4 bases from J, with 9 bases in between. The germline gives CDR1 SGHRS, CDR2 YFSETQ. This CDR3 is 13 amino acids long. The CDR3 nucleotides are TGCGCCAGCAGCCGCAGGGGAAATCAGCCCCAGCATTTT. This encodes CASSRRGNQPQHF.

The chain uses TRBV2 and TRBJ2-1, with D maybe TRBD1 (6 bases). V was trimmed by 5 bases and J by 0 bases, leaving 11 bases between them. The CDR3 is 15 residues long. CDR1 SNHLY and CDR2 FYNNEI come from the germline V gene. CDR3 nucleotides: TGTGCCAGCAGTTTACAGGGCAGCTCCTACAATGAGCAGTTCTTC. Translated: CASSLQGSSYNEQFF. Full variable domain (missing parts from reference TRBV2 and TRBJ2-1): EPEVTQTPSHQVTQMGQEVILRCVPISNHLYFYWYRQILGQKVEFLVSFYNNEISEKSEIFDDQFSVERPDGSNFTLKIRSTKLEDSAMYFCASSLQGSSYNEQFFGPGTRLTVL.

The gene calls are TRBV12-3 or TRBV12-4 and TRBJ1-6; TRBD1 matches at 7 bases. The ends lost 7 bases at V and 10 bases at J; junction bases unmatched: 7. The CDR3 loop spans 13 amino acids. The CDR3 region is CASTRQGTSPLHF. As DNA, the CDR3 is TGTGCCAGCACCAGACAGGGAACCTCACCCCTCCACTTT.

This chain connects TRBV19 to TRBJ1-2, with TRBD1 matching 7 bases. CDR1 and CDR2 from the germline V gene are LNHDA and SQIVND (reference sequence). The CDR3 sequence is 14 residues long. The V gene end was trimmed by 7 bases and the J gene end by 6 bases; junction bases not matched to a gene: 11. In DNA form, the CDR3 reads TGTGCCAGTATATCTACAGGGGTTGAAAATGGCTACACCTTC. Translation gives CASISTGVENGYTF.

The rearrangement joins TRBV28 to TRBJ1-2; D unresolved. Between the trimmed V and J ends, which lost 4 bases and 5 bases, there was a span of 5 bases. This CDR3 comprises 11 residues. The germline CDR1 and CDR2 sequences are MDHEN and SYDVKM. Here the CDR3 DNA reads TGTGCCAGCAGTTCCGGTTATGGCTACACCTTC. Protein product: CASSSGYGYTF.

This clone was recorded once. CDR3 residues: CASSVVGTGSLNEQFF. CDR3 nucleotide sequence: TGTGCCAGCAGCGTAGTAGGGACAGGGTCGTTGAATGAGCAGTTCTTC. The chain joins TRBV9 to TRBJ2-1, with 9 nucleotides matching TRBD1. Germline values: CDR1 SGDLS, CDR2 YYNGEE. The V and J ends lost 0 bases and 7 bases, in that order; junction bases with no gene match: 8. This CDR3 spans 16 amino acids.

There are a few counts of this clone. The chain is built from TRBV27 and TRBJ1-2; D gene uncertain. Germline V gene lookup returns CDR1 MNHEY and CDR2 SMNVEV (reference sequence). The CDR3 consists of 14 residues. V dropped 0 bases and J dropped 2 bases, with 7 bases sitting between them. The CDR3 sequence: CASSLSRENYGYTF. The CDR3 DNA reads TGTGCCAGCAGTTTATCAAGGGAGAACTATGGCTACACCTTC.

The gene calls are TRBV2 and TRBJ2-3, with D perhaps TRBD2 (6 bases). The germline V gene has CDR1 SNHLY and CDR2 FYNNEI. The CDR3 runs to 16 residues. V lost 4 bases, J lost 4 bases, and 18 bases lay in between. This CDR3 reads CASSGGGLREADTQYF. The CDR3 region has the DNA TGTGCCAGCAGTGGCGGTGGTTTAAGGGAGGCAGATACGCAGTATTTT.

The chain uses TRBV12-3 or TRBV12-4 and TRBJ1-1; 7 nucleotides line up with TRBD1. The CDR3 totals 12 residues. The J segment lost 8 bases and the V segment lost 5 bases, leaving 5 bases of the junction unmatched. CDR3 protein: CASSPPGQEAFF. Written as DNA, the CDR3 is TGTGCCAGCAGTCCTCCGGGACAGGAAGCTTTCTTT.

The CDR3 sequence: CATSSDWGGAFRKTGTQYF. CDR3 nucleotide sequence: TGTGCCACCAGCAGTGATTGGGGGGGGGCCTTTCGTAAAACTGGGACCCAGTACTTC. V gene TRBV15 combines with J gene TRBJ2-5; possible D gene TRBD2, 7 bases. In germline, CDR1 is LNHNV, CDR2 YYDKDF (reference sequence). The CDR3 has 19 residues. V dropped 3 bases and J dropped 7 bases, with 30 bases sitting between them. The full variable domain, completed using reference TRBV15 and TRBJ2-5, is DAMVIQNPRYQVTQFGKPVTLSCSQTLNHNVMYWYQQKSSQAPKLLFHYYDKDFNNEADTPDNFQSRRPNTSFCFLDIRSPGLGDTAMYLCATSSDWGGAFRKTGTQYFGPGTRLLVL.

J is TRBJ2-1 and V is TRBV3-1 (or the pseudogene TRBV3-2), with 10 bases fitting TRBD2. J gave up 5 bases and V 4 bases, and 5 bases lay outside the gene matches. The CDR3 runs to 15 residues. CDR1 is LGHDT and CDR2 is YNNKEL in the germline V gene (reference sequence). CDR3 sequence reads: CASSPRTSGHNEQFF. CDR3 coding DNA: TGTGCCAGCAGCCCCCGGACTAGCGGCCACAATGAGCAGTTCTTC.

V is TRBV6-5 and J is TRBJ2-1; TRBD1 matches at 9 bases. J gave up 10 bases and V 6 bases, and 4 bases lay outside the gene matches. Germline V gives CDR1 MNHEY, CDR2 SVGAGI. The CDR3 contains 12 residues. CDR3 nucleotides: TGTGCCAGCAGACAACAGGGGGCCGAGCAGTTCTTC. Encoded protein: CASRQQGAEQFF.

This chain connects TRBV5-6 to TRBJ2-5; D is uncertain. This CDR3 comprises 11 residues. From germline, CDR1 is SGHDT and CDR2 YYEEEE. V gave up 5 bases and J gave up 5 bases, with 7 bases separating them. The CDR3 here is CASSSGETQYF. The CDR3 nucleotides read TGTGCCAGCAGTTCCGGGGAGACCCAGTACTTC.

This clone showed up just a few times. V and J are TRBV7-8 and TRBJ2-1, with 11 bases fitting TRBD2. The germline gives CDR1 SGHVS, CDR2 FQNEAQ. Unmatched junction bases numbered 7, after V lost 4 bases and J lost 5 bases. This CDR3 comprises 16 residues. The DNA of the CDR3 is TGTGCCAGCAGCTCGTTAGCGGGGGGGCGGAACAATGAGCAGTTCTTC. As protein: CASSSLAGGRNNEQFF.

This chain joins TRBV28 and TRBJ1-1, with D uncertain. Looked up from germline, CDR1 is MDHEN and CDR2 is SYDVKM. Deletions cut 3 bases from V and 8 bases from J, with 10 bases between. This CDR3 region has 12 residues. This CDR3 is CASSLSGHEAFF. In nucleotides, the CDR3 is TGTGCCAGCAGTTTGTCGGGTCACGAAGCTTTCTTT.

This chain links TRBV19 with TRBJ1-1, with D possibly being TRBD1 (6 bases). Germline V gives CDR1 LNHDA, CDR2 SQIVND (reference sequence). This CDR3 has 13 amino acids. Trimming removed 7 bases at V and 3 bases at J, with 12 bases between. CDR3 in amino acids: CASKGQRHTEAFF. The CDR3 DNA reads as TGTGCCAGTAAAGGACAGCGTCACACTGAAGCTTTCTTT.

A single count supports this clone. The chain links TRBV7-6 to TRBJ2-1; 8 nucleotides match TRBD2. Germline loops: CDR1 SGHVS, CDR2 FNYEAQ. This CDR3 spans 15 amino acids. V was clipped by 4 bases and J by 2 bases; unmatched bases: 4. The CDR3 sequence: CASSYLAGPYNEQFF. In nucleotides, the CDR3 is TGTGCCAGCAGCTACTTAGCGGGACCCTACAATGAGCAGTTCTTC.

The chain is built from TRBV5-1 and TRBJ2-1, with 14 bases lining up with TRBD2. The CDR3 is made up of 16 amino acids. The V gene's germline CDR1 is SGHRS and CDR2 YFSETQ. Trimming took 0 bases from V and 4 from J; bases not matched to a gene: 0. CDR3 sequence (DNA): TGCGCCAGCAGCTTGGGGACTAGCGGGGGGTACAATGAGCAGTTCTTC. It translates to CASSLGTSGGYNEQFF.

J is TRBJ1-1 and V is TRBV7-3, with 8 nucleotides matching TRBD1. CDR1 and CDR2 from the germline V gene are SGHTA and FQGTGA. The length of the CDR3 is 14 residues. The junction had 6 bases not matched to a gene; V was cut back by 5 bases and J by 4 bases. CDR3 protein: CASSLTGEGTEAFF. CDR3 DNA: TGTGCCAGCAGCCTGACAGGGGAGGGCACTGAAGCTTTCTTT.

V is TRBV18 and J is TRBJ1-1, with D hard to call. Germline CDR1 reads KGHSH; CDR2 reads LQKENI. This CDR3 has 11 residues. With 4 bases removed from V and 10 bases from J, the gap between germline ends came to 10 bases. The CDR3: CASSLQRGAFF. DNA of the CDR3: TGTGCCAGCTCACTCCAGAGAGGAGCTTTCTTT.

The V call is TRBV6-5, the J call TRBJ1-6; D remains unclear. The germline V gene has CDR1 MNHEY and CDR2 SVGAGI. This CDR3 comprises 12 residues. Trimming pared 11 bases from V and 6 bases from J, leaving 11 bases between. CDR3 region: CARGGINSPLHF. For the CDR3, the DNA is TGTGCCCGAGGCGGGATTAATTCACCCCTCCACTTT.

This chain uses TRBV3-1 (or the pseudogene TRBV3-2) with TRBJ2-7; 9 bases map to TRBD2. This CDR3 comprises 18 residues. J gave up 2 bases and V 5 bases, and 16 bases lay outside the gene matches. CDR1 and CDR2 (germline): LGHDT, YNNKEL (reference sequence). The CDR3 protein is CASSSPVSPGLAPYEQYF. As DNA, the CDR3 is TGTGCCAGCAGCTCCCCCGTCTCGCCGGGACTAGCTCCCTACGAGCAGTACTTC.

The chain combines TRBV6-5 with TRBJ1-5, with TRBD1 as a possible D gene (5 bases). Trimming took 5 bases from V and 0 from J, leaving 11 bases between them. Germline CDR1 MNHEY, CDR2 SVGAGI. The CDR3 runs to 15 residues. For the CDR3, the DNA is TGTGCCAGCAGTCGACAGCCTTATAGCAATCAGCCCCAGCATTTT. This sequence encodes CASSRQPYSNQPQHF.

The rearrangement uses TRBV6-5 and TRBJ1-5; 8 positions match TRBD1. This CDR3 comprises 13 residues. Unmatched junction bases numbered 8, after V lost 5 bases and J lost 11 bases. Germline assignment: CDR1 MNHEY and CDR2 SVGAGI. The CDR3 reads CASSTSYRGAQHF. The DNA of the CDR3 is TGTGCCAGCAGTACGTCCTACAGGGGGGCCCAGCATTTT.

This chain uses TRBV29-1 with TRBJ2-1, with a tentative D call TRBD2 (6 bases). The CDR3 extends over 12 amino acids. The V gene lost 8 bases and the J gene lost 5 bases, with 13 bases spanning the gap. Germline V CDR1 and CDR2: SQVTM, ANQGSEA. As DNA, the CDR3 is TGCAGCCACCGGCGCGGGAACAATGAGCAGTTCTTC. It specifies CSHRRGNNEQFF.

This chain links TRBV7-6 with TRBJ2-7; D may be TRBD1 (6 bases). V lost 5 bases and J lost 0, with 11 bases in between. Germline V CDR1 and CDR2: SGHVS, FNYEAQ. The CDR3 runs 14 residues. This chain's CDR3 is CASSQRGSSYEQYF. The CDR3 DNA reads as TGTGCCAGCAGCCAGAGGGGGAGCTCCTACGAGCAGTACTTC.

The V call is TRBV5-4, the J call TRBJ2-7; a weak D match, TRBD2 (6 bases). Trimming shortened V by 6 bases and J by 0 bases, and 13 bases separated the two germline ends. From germline, CDR1 is SGHNT and CDR2 YYREEE (reference sequence). The CDR3 length is 14 residues. The CDR3 reads CASTPGGASYEQYF. The CDR3 region has the DNA TGTGCCAGCACCCCAGGCGGGGCCTCCTACGAGCAGTACTTC.

The CDR3: CASSRTGPTQHF. The CDR3 bases are TGTGCCAGCAGCAGAACAGGCCCGACCCAGCATTTT. The chain couples TRBV21-1 to TRBJ1-5; the table's D call, TRBD1, was not checked against the DNA. TRBV21-1 is a pseudogene. The CDR3 runs to 12 residues.

The rearrangement uses TRBV29-1 and TRBJ2-3, with 7 nucleotides matching TRBD2. This CDR3 comprises 12 residues. With V trimmed by 8 bases and J by 2 bases, 4 bases remained unmatched. The V gene's germline CDR1 is SQVTM and CDR2 ANQGSEA. In DNA, the CDR3 is TGCAGCCCTAGCGGTTCCACAGATACGCAGTATTTT. Residues: CSPSGSTDTQYF.

V usage is TRBV18 and J usage is TRBJ1-2; D ambiguous. Germline V gene sequence: CDR1 KGHSH, CDR2 LQKENI. With 4 bases removed from V and 2 bases from J, the gap between germline ends came to 14 bases. This CDR3 comprises 15 residues. The CDR3 region has the DNA TGTGCCAGCTCACTAGTCAAGGAGGGCAACTATGGCTACACCTTC. This translates into CASSLVKEGNYGYTF. Full variable domain (missing parts from reference TRBV18 and TRBJ1-2): NAGVMQNPRHLVRRRGQEARLRCSPMKGHSHVYWYRQLPEEGLKFMVYLQKENIIDESGMPKERFSAEFPKEGPSILRIQQVVRGDSAAYFCASSLVKEGNYGYTFGSGTRLTVV.

The rearrangement joins TRBV30 to TRBJ1-6; 7 bases fit TRBD1. The V and J ends lost 7 bases and 7 bases, in that order; junction bases with no gene match: 10. The CDR3 runs 14 residues. Germline lookup yields CDR1 GTSNPN and CDR2 SVGIG (reference sequence). In DNA form, the CDR3 reads TGTGCCTTGGAGGGCCAGGGGGTAAATTCACCCCTCCACTTT. As protein: CALEGQGVNSPLHF.